These T cell receptor beta chains were read from a single sample in a study of blood T cell repertoires in COVID-19. Method: immunoSEQ multiplex PCR; TCRdb's copy keeps in-frame clones and lacks some. Of about 130,000 clones detected, roughly 91% appear once; the ten largest clones hold approximately 4.3%. Sequencing was done on a sample of peripheral blood. Receptor source: a man aged 55 to 70 with COVID-19, enrolled during active disease. Each CDR3 is given without its conserved first and last residue.

J | V | CDR3
TRBJ1-1 | TRBV29-1 | SVDYGGEAF
TRBJ2-5 | TRBV18 | ASSPTGFSQLQETQY
TRBJ1-1 | TRBV28 | ASRMILPRAEAF
TRBJ1-1 | TRBV6-4 | ASRAGGYGNTEAF
TRBJ1-1 | TRBV6-6 | ASSSDSLNTEAF
TRBJ1-5 | TRBV28 | ASSIVGVQVLNQPQH
TRBJ2-7 | TRBV7-8 | ASTRLRGLSYEQY
TRBJ1-6 | TRBV19 | ASSITLAGTGGNSPLH
TRBJ1-4 | TRBV19 | ASSIGREGTTNEKLF
TRBJ2-5 | TRBV6-5 | ASSSFQETQY
TRBJ1-1 | TRBV28 | ASSFTGGLMEAF
TRBJ1-6 | TRBV30 | AWNQAYNSPLH
TRBJ2-7 | TRBV6-5 | ASSYGQGNAYEQY
TRBJ2-7 | TRBV7-9 | ASSPVRGDRGRSYEQY
TRBJ1-5 | TRBV3-1/TRBV3-2 | ASSQTISGNQPQH
TRBJ1-2 | TRBV4-1 | ASSQDPSGTYYGYT
TRBJ1-5 | TRBV30 | AWRRPGQTISNQPQH
TRBJ2-3 | TRBV4-1 | ASSQASGGGGTDTQY
TRBJ2-5 | TRBV7-2 | ASSLVAGGSETQY
TRBJ2-3 | TRBV5-1 | ASSLLAGPNTDTQY
TRBJ1-2 | TRBV7-2 | ASSLVRAGGIGYT
TRBJ1-4 | TRBV4-1 | ASSQGQGYEKLF
TRBJ2-1 | TRBV6-5 | ATLSGTSNNEQF
TRBJ2-7 | TRBV2 | ASSGTGVTYEQY
TRBJ2-5 | TRBV9 | ASSPGDLAGRGETQY
TRBJ2-3 | TRBV11-3 | ASSLGGGETTDTQY
TRBJ2-1 | TRBV3-1/TRBV3-2 | ASSQDQGLAGDNEQF
TRBJ2-6 | TRBV19 | ASRQGRDKRSGANVLT
TRBJ2-1 | TRBV4-2 | ASSQEASKDEQF
TRBJ1-5 | TRBV18 | ASSPGVSDQGH
TRBJ2-1 | TRBV3-1/TRBV3-2 | ASSWGQSTNEQF
TRBJ2-3 | TRBV27 | ASTSKGELTDTQY
TRBJ2-5 | TRBV5-4 | ASSPTTGFETQY
TRBJ2-7 | TRBV11-2 | ASSFSGGISYEQY
TRBJ1-5 | TRBV28 | ASRGPLTRKPNQPQH
TRBJ1-2 | TRBV6-5 | ASSIPGSSVYGYT
TRBJ2-7 | TRBV25-1 | ASINSYEQY
TRBJ1-1 | TRBV7-2 | ASRPGGAGNTEAF
TRBJ2-1 | TRBV5-6 | ASSTTWTGDDNEQF
TRBJ2-7 | TRBV5-5 | ASSSSSLRYEQY
TRBJ1-2 | TRBV5-6 | ASSPGDSLLMGGYT
TRBJ2-1 | TRBV20-1 | SASWGRFYNEQF
TRBJ1-1 | TRBV9 | ASSVSGNTEAF
TRBJ2-4 | TRBV25-1 | ASSASLDRGSKNIQY
TRBJ2-4 | TRBV5-6 | ASRGTGRNIQY
TRBJ1-1 | TRBV10-2 | ASSRTGDTEAF
TRBJ2-5 | TRBV10-3 | AIGQGKETQY